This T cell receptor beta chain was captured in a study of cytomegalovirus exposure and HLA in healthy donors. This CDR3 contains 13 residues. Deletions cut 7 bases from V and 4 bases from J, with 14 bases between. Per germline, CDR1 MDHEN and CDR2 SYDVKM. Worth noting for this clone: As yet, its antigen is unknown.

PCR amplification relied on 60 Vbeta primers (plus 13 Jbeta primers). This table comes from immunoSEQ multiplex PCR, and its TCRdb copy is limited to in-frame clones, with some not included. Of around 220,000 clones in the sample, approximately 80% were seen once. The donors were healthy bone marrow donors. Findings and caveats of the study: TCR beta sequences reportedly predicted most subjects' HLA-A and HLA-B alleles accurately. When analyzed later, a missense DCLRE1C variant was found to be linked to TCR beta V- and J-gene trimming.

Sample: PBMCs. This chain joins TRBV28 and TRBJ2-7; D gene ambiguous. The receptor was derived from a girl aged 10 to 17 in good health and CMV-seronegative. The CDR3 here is CASIGPRPYEQYF. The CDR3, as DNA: TGTGCCAGCATTGGGCCTCGACCGTACGAGCAGTACTTC. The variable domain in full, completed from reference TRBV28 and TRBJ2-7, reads DVKVTQSSRYLVKRTGEKVFLECVQDMDHENMFWYRQDPGLGLRLIYFSYDVKMKEKGDIPEGYSVSREKKERFSLILESASTNQTSMYLCASIGPRPYEQYFGPGTRLTVT.